One and the same sample provided the 30 T cell receptor beta chains below, sequenced in a study of T cell responses to AZD1222 COVID-19 vaccine. Using immunoSEQ multiplex PCR, the repertoire was profiled, and TCRdb retains in-frame clones only, with some absent. The sample lists tens of thousands of clones, over 75% seen once, with 3% to 3.5% in the top ten. Sequencing used peripheral blood, obtained 28 days after the second AZD1222 dose. The receptors derive from an adult who received the AZD1222 COVID-19 vaccine.

The V and J genes are TRBV12-3 or TRBV12-4 and TRBJ1-1; no reliable D call. The CDR3 loop spans 13 amino acids. V was trimmed by 1 base and J by 3 bases, leaving 6 bases between them. CDR3 DNA: TGTGCCAGCAGTTTAGACCGGTACACTGAAGCTTTCTTT. This codes for CASSLDRYTEAFF.

V is TRBV29-1 and J is TRBJ1-1; D gene ambiguous. Germline CDR1 SQVTM, CDR2 ANQGSEA. V lost 0 bases and J 7 bases, leaving 18 bases between the germline ends. CDR3 length equals 15 residues. The CDR3 reads CSVEDLGGLNGEAFF. DNA of the CDR3: TGCAGCGTTGAAGATCTGGGAGGCCTCAACGGTGAAGCTTTCTTT.

This clone occurred once. The chain uses TRBV5-4 and TRBJ1-1; perhaps TRBD1 as D (6 bases). V was trimmed by 4 bases and J by 5 bases, leaving 12 bases between them. Germline CDR1 reads SGHNT; CDR2 reads YYREEE (reference sequence). This CDR3 has 13 residues. The DNA for the CDR3 is TGTGCCAGCAGCGTCCTCAGGGGAACTGAAGCTTTCTTT. Translation: CASSVLRGTEAFF.

With regard to this clone: The identical CDR3 is also encoded by other nucleotide sequences in the sample. The CDR3 loop is CAWSVQGATEAFF. The CDR3, as DNA: TGTGCCTGGAGTGTACAGGGTGCCACTGAAGCTTTCTTT. This sequence joins TRBV30 and TRBJ1-1; D is perhaps TRBD1 (6 bases). The CDR3 is 13 residues long. Between the trimmed V and J ends, which lost 0 bases and 4 bases, there was a span of 9 bases. Germline assignment: CDR1 GTSNPN and CDR2 SVGIG (reference sequence).

This chain uses TRBV5-6 with TRBJ1-2; unclear D gene. Germline-derived CDR1 and CDR2 are SGHDT and YYEEEE. Trimming took off 0 bases at V and 0 bases at J, with 6 bases between the two ends. The CDR3 is 14 residues long. The chain's CDR3 is CASSLVTANYGYTF. The CDR3 DNA reads TGTGCCAGCAGCTTGGTGACTGCTAACTATGGCTACACCTTC.

This chain connects TRBV5-1 to TRBJ2-2; D is tentatively TRBD1 or TRBD2 (5 bases each). CDR1 SGHRS and CDR2 YFSETQ come from the germline V gene. Trimming took 5 bases from V and 0 from J, leaving 8 bases between them. There are 14 residues in the CDR3. The chain's CDR3 is CASRGEANTGELFF. The DNA for the CDR3 is TGCGCCAGCAGGGGGGAAGCGAACACCGGGGAGCTGTTTTTT.

The J gene is TRBJ1-2, the V gene TRBV12-3 or TRBV12-4, with D unresolved. This CDR3 is 11 amino acids long. The germline V and J ends were trimmed by 5 bases and 7 bases, with 8 bases remaining between them. CDR3 in DNA: TGTGCCAGCAGTCTTGGATTTGGCTACACCTTC. Translation gives CASSLGFGYTF.

The chain employs TRBV18 and TRBJ1-2, with TRBD1 matching over 9 bases. Germline trimming cut 3 bases from V and 2 bases from J; bases unmatched to any gene: 4. Germline lookup yields CDR1 KGHSH and CDR2 LQKENI. CDR3 length equals 15 residues. The chain's CDR3 is CASSPGQGDNYGYTF. CDR3 sequence (DNA): TGTGCCAGCTCACCGGGACAGGGAGACAACTATGGCTACACCTTC.

This chain links TRBV9 with TRBJ2-7, with TRBD2 matching over 12 bases. The CDR3 sequence is 15 residues long. Germline lookup yields CDR1 SGDLS and CDR2 YYNGEE. The V segment lost 3 bases and the J segment 3 bases; nucleotides outside the gene matches: 4. The CDR3 protein is CASSGRTSGNYEQYF. The CDR3, as DNA: TGTGCCAGCAGCGGGCGGACTAGCGGGAACTACGAGCAGTACTTC.

The V and J genes are TRBV3-1 (or the pseudogene TRBV3-2) and TRBJ1-5; D remains ambiguous. V lost 1 base, J lost 4 bases, and 5 bases lay in between. The CDR3 totals 13 residues. CDR1 is LGHDT and CDR2 is YNNKEL in the germline V gene (reference sequence). The CDR3 loop is CASSQGRNQPQHF. Written as DNA, the CDR3 is TGTGCCAGCAGCCAAGGAAGGAATCAGCCCCAGCATTTT.

The chain is built from TRBV11-2 and TRBJ1-6; D remains unclear. V gave up 6 bases and J gave up 3 bases, with 6 bases separating them. There are 13 residues in the CDR3. Germline CDR1 and CDR2: SGHAT and FQNNGV. CDR3 sequence: CASRSYYNSPLHF. CDR3 nucleotides: TGTGCCAGCAGGAGCTACTATAATTCACCCCTCCACTTT.

This clone was counted once. The chain combines TRBV6-5 with TRBJ1-1, with 7 positions matching TRBD1. CDR1 is MNHEY and CDR2 is SVGAGI in the germline V gene. This CDR3 comprises 15 residues. V trimming: 8 bases; J trimming: 3 bases; junction bases outside the gene matches: 12. As DNA, the CDR3 is TGTGCCAGCTTTCACGAGGGAGGGGGCCACACTGAAGCTTTCTTT. Translated, it gives CASFHEGGGHTEAFF.

This chain joins TRBV11-3 and TRBJ2-2; 10 nucleotides match TRBD1. The CDR3 has 16 residues. The V gene end was trimmed by 1 base and the J gene end by 3 bases; junction bases not matched to a gene: 2. Germline V gene lookup returns CDR1 SGHNT and CDR2 YENEEA. The CDR3 DNA reads as TGTGCCAGCAGCTTAGTAGGGACAGGGGACACCGGGGAGCTGTTTTTT. Amino acid sequence: CASSLVGTGDTGELFF.

The chain has TRBV2 and TRBJ1-2; D gene unclear. Trimming stripped 5 bases from V and 5 bases from J, with 9 bases between. Germline values: CDR1 SNHLY, CDR2 FYNNEI. The CDR3 contains 12 residues. The CDR3, as DNA: TGTGCCAGCAGTCGACCGGGGTATGGCTACACCTTC. Encoded protein: CASSRPGYGYTF.

The rearrangement links TRBV9 to TRBJ2-1; TRBD1 matches 7 bases. V gave up 2 bases and J gave up 0 bases; unmatched junction bases: 5. This CDR3 is built from 16 residues. Germline V gene data show CDR1 as SGDLS and CDR2 as YYNGEE. Here the CDR3 reads CASSVQGQNSYNEQFF. In DNA, the CDR3 is TGTGCCAGCAGCGTTCAGGGACAGAACTCCTACAATGAGCAGTTCTTC.

The gene calls are TRBV18 and TRBJ1-5; 9 bases fit TRBD1. The CDR3 has 13 amino acids. J gave up 7 bases and V 3 bases, and 1 base lay outside the gene matches. Germline values: CDR1 KGHSH, CDR2 LQKENI. The CDR3, as DNA: TGTGCCAGCTCACCGGGACAGGGCCAGCCCCAGCATTTT. Translated, it gives CASSPGQGQPQHF.

The J gene is TRBJ2-7, the V gene TRBV5-4; 10 bases align to TRBD2. The CDR3 extends over 15 amino acids. J gave up 4 bases and V 2 bases, and 6 bases lay outside the gene matches. CDR1 and CDR2 from the germline V gene are SGHNT and YYREEE (reference sequence). CDR3 region: CASSFSGGRLYEQYF. CDR3 DNA sequence: TGTGCCAGCAGCTTTAGCGGGGGGCGCCTATACGAGCAGTACTTC.

This rearrangement joins TRBV6-5 to TRBJ1-1; D gene ambiguous. The ends were cut back, 4 bases at V and 1 base at J, with 7 bases in the middle. CDR3 length equals 13 residues. Germline V gives CDR1 MNHEY, CDR2 SVGAGI. CDR3 protein: CASSLGRNTEAFF. The DNA for the CDR3 is TGTGCCAGCAGTTTGGGTCGGAACACTGAAGCTTTCTTT.

This chain connects TRBV6-4 to TRBJ2-1, with D tentatively TRBD1 or TRBD2 (6 bases each). V was pared by 5 bases and J by 5 bases, with 13 bases between. Germline V gives CDR1 MRHNA, CDR2 SNTAGT. The CDR3 spans 14 residues. CDR3 sequence reads: CASSQLRGDNEQFF. The CDR3 nucleotides read TGTGCCAGCAGTCAATTAAGGGGGGACAATGAGCAGTTCTTC.

The chain is built from TRBV19 and TRBJ1-5; D unresolved. The V and J ends lost 2 bases and 8 bases respectively, with 7 bases between them. The CDR3 is made up of 12 amino acids. Looked up from germline, CDR1 is LNHDA and CDR2 is SQIVND (reference sequence). This chain's CDR3 is CASSIMGKPQHF. The CDR3, as DNA: TGTGCCAGTAGTATAATGGGAAAGCCCCAGCATTTT.

V is TRBV12-3 or TRBV12-4 and J is TRBJ2-3; 7 bases map to TRBD2. The CDR3 has 13 residues. The junction had 2 bases not matched to a gene; V was cut back by 6 bases and J by 2 bases. CDR3 DNA: TGTGCCAGCAGGGCGGGGGACACAGATACGCAGTATTTT. It translates to CASRAGDTDTQYF.

V usage is TRBV10-3 and J usage is TRBJ1-2; D perhaps matches TRBD1 (6 bases). Per germline, CDR1 ENHRY and CDR2 SYGVKD. There are 16 residues in the CDR3. V was cut by 0 bases and J by 4 bases, with 15 bases left in between. The CDR3 sequence: CAISESRTVIVYGYTF. The CDR3 DNA sequence: TGTGCCATCAGTGAGTCCAGGACAGTAATCGTCTATGGCTACACCTTC.

The chain links TRBV11-3 to TRBJ2-1; possible D gene TRBD2, 6 bases. Per germline, CDR1 SGHNT and CDR2 YENEEA. The CDR3 extends over 11 amino acids. Trimming pared 6 bases from V and 6 bases from J, leaving 6 bases between. In nucleotides, the CDR3 is TGTGCCAGCAGGGGGGGCAATGAGCAGTTCTTC. It codes for CASRGGNEQFF.

This rearrangement joins TRBV25-1 to TRBJ2-1; D is undetermined. V was cut by 2 bases and J by 1 base, with 6 bases left in between. This CDR3 spans 14 amino acids. CDR1 and CDR2 from the germline V gene are MGHDK and SYGVNS. CDR3 region: CASSEDGSYNEQFF. CDR3 nucleotide sequence: TGTGCCAGCAGTGAAGACGGATCCTACAATGAGCAGTTCTTC.

The chain uses TRBV5-4 and TRBJ2-2; 7 positions match TRBD1. The CDR3 length is 15 residues. Germline values: CDR1 SGHNT, CDR2 YYREEE (reference sequence). The trim removed 2 bases at V and 5 bases at J, leaving 6 bases unmatched. CDR3 DNA sequence: TGTGCCAGCAGCTTTGGGACAGCCGGTACCGGGGAGCTGTTTTTT. Amino acids: CASSFGTAGTGELFF.

The V call is TRBV5-6, the J call TRBJ2-1, with D uncertain. This CDR3 comprises 13 residues. CDR1 is SGHDT, CDR2 YYEEEE, per germline. Trimming took off 4 bases at V and 8 bases at J, with 13 bases between the two ends. The CDR3 loop reads CASSIGGVDEQFF. The CDR3 DNA sequence: TGTGCCAGCAGCATCGGTGGTGTGGATGAGCAGTTCTTC.

This chain links TRBV11-3 with TRBJ2-7; 9 bases are a match to TRBD2. Looked up from germline, CDR1 is SGHNT and CDR2 is YENEEA. The J segment lost 3 bases and the V segment lost 4 bases, leaving 1 base of the junction unmatched. This CDR3 is built from 13 residues. The CDR3 region is CASSWTSDYEQYF. In DNA, the CDR3 is TGTGCCAGCAGCTGGACTAGCGACTACGAGCAGTACTTC.

This chain uses TRBV5-6 with TRBJ2-7; D might be TRBD2 (5 bases). There are 14 residues in the CDR3. Trimming shortened V by 4 bases and J by 6 bases, and 17 bases separated the two germline ends. The germline CDR1 and CDR2 sequences are SGHDT and YYEEEE. The CDR3 loop is CASSPLNVGVEQYF. The CDR3 coding sequence is TGTGCCAGCAGCCCGTTAAATGTCGGGGTCGAGCAGTACTTC.

The chain couples TRBV7-8 to TRBJ2-1; D gene unclear. Germline V gene sequence: CDR1 SGHVS, CDR2 FQNEAQ. Trimming cost V 5 bases and J 5 bases, with 19 bases left between them. CDR3 length: 16 amino acids. The CDR3 spells CASSLRTSRLNNEQFF. The CDR3 DNA reads TGTGCCAGCAGCCTACGCACTTCAAGACTGAACAATGAGCAGTTCTTC.

This sequence joins TRBV24-1 and TRBJ1-2; 7 bases align to TRBD1. CDR1 KGHDR and CDR2 SFDVKD come from the germline V gene. Trimming took 4 bases from V and 1 from J; bases not matched to a gene: 5. The CDR3 has 15 residues. The CDR3 nucleotides read TGTGCCACCAGTGAGCGGGACAGTTTTAACTATGGCTACACCTTC. Its translation: CATSERDSFNYGYTF.